In its sample, the clone carrying this TCR beta chain was seen many times. Its antigen is unidentified. The data are from a study of T cells in Graves' hyperthyroidism and ophthalmopathy. Disease duration under 2 months; hyperthyroidism patients were aged 18 to 65. Diagnosis rested on symptoms, serum thyroxine and TRAb, thyroid ultrasound, and orbital computed tomography. TCR beta CDR3 region amplification was performed from RNA transcripts. TCR CDR3 regions were first amplified by RT-PCR with HTBI primers. In TCRdb, the multiplex PCR reads were re-called with MiXCR into one record per CDR3 protein. The sample contains more than 300,000 distinct CDR3 sequences, around 13% of which appear only once. Regarding the study as a whole: Ophthalmopathy, as predicted by the model, came a median around 6.7 months after the prediction.

Germline V gene lookup returns CDR1 SQVTM and CDR2 ANQGSEA. V lost 4 bases and J lost 6, with 15 bases in between. This CDR3 has 13 residues. The sample consisted of blood. The chain uses TRBV29-1 and TRBJ1-1; D not resolved. The clonotype was recovered from a woman between 18 and 30 years old with Graves' hyperthyroidism. CDR3 bases: TGCAGCGTTGGCGCCCCGACTCGACCTGAAGCTTTCTTT. Translating it yields CSVGAPTRPEAFF.